The T cell receptor (beta chain) under discussion was sequenced for a study of blood T cell repertoires in COVID-19. This CDR3 region has 18 residues. The germline gives CDR1 LGHNA, CDR2 YSLEER. Unmatched junction bases numbered 12, after V lost 2 bases and J lost 0 bases. Assay used: immunoSEQ multiplex PCR; TCRdb lists only in-frame clones, some missing. The sample shows 150,000 to 200,000 clones, roughly nine tenths of them seen only once. This clone has just one count. Sequenced sample: PBMCs or T cells enriched from blood (not recorded which). The rearrangement joins TRBV4-3 to TRBJ1-2, with 7 positions matching TRBD1. The TCR comes from a woman in her 40s with acute COVID-19. For the CDR3, the DNA is TGCGCCAGCAGCCAATCCCATATGTGGACAGGAGCTAACTATGGCTACACCTTC. Amino acids: CASSQSHMWTGANYGYTF.